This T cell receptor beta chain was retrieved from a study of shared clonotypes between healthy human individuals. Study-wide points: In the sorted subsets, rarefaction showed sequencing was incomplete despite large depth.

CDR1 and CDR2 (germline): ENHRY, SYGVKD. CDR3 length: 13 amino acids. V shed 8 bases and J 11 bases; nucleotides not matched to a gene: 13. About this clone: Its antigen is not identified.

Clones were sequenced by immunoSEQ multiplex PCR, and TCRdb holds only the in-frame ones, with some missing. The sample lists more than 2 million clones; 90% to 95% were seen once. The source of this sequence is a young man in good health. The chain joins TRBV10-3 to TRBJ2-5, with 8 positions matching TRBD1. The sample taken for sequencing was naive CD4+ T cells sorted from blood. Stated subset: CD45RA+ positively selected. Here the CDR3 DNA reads TGTGCCATCGGACCCTCAGGGGGCGGTAAGCAGTACTTC. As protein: CAIGPSGGGKQYF.